This record looks at one TCR beta chain sequence and its context. The data derive from a study of blood T cell repertoires in COVID-19. The wider study: Acute and convalescent COVID-19 samples came from the United States, Italy and Spain. T cells, B-cell-depleted T cells, or PBMCs provided the cDNA or gDNA that served as material.

In the authors' workflow: Reference gene primers were amplified, and this amplification served to estimate nucleated cell counts. Libraries were prepared by immunoSEQ multiplex PCR; TCRdb keeps only in-frame clonotypes and omits some of them. The V and J calls and clone size are taken from that table; D and trimming were inferred from the DNA. The sample has roughly 140,000 clones; roughly 86% are singletons. The germline V gene has CDR1 MDHEN and CDR2 SYDVKM. V was clipped by 5 bases and J by 5 bases; unmatched bases: 5. The CDR3 consists of 15 residues. V usage is TRBV28 and J usage is TRBJ2-4; 11 bases fit TRBD2. The sample consisted of peripheral blood. This TCR was sampled from a human donor in a cohort sampled during active COVID-19. The CDR3 coding sequence is TGTGCCAGCAGTACACTAGCGGGAGTGGAAAACATTCAGTACTTC. Encoded protein: CASSTLAGVENIQYF. The full variable domain, completed using reference TRBV28 and TRBJ2-4, is DVKVTQSSRYLVKRTGEKVFLECVQDMDHENMFWYRQDPGLGLRLIYFSYDVKMKEKGDIPEGYSVSREKKERFSLILESASTNQTSMYLCASSTLAGVENIQYFGAGTRLSVL.